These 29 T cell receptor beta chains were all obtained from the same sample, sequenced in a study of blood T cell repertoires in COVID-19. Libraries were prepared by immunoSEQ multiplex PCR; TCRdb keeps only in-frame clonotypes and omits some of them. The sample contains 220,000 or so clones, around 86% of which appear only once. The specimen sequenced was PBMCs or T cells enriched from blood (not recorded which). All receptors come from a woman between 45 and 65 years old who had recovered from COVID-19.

CDR3 bases: TGTGCCAGCAGCTTAACGGGGGCCCCTGGCGATACGCAGTATTTT. It specifies CASSLTGAPGDTQYF. The chain has TRBV7-3 and TRBJ2-3, with a possible D match to TRBD1 (6 bases). The CDR3 is 15 residues long. V was pared by 0 bases and J by 6 bases, with 13 bases between. Germline CDR1 reads SGHTA; CDR2 reads FQGTGA. The whole variable domain, remainder taken from reference TRBV7-3 and TRBJ2-3, is GAGVSQTPSNKVTEKGKYVELRCDPISGHTALYWYRQSLGQGPEFLIYFQGTGAADDSGLPNDRFFAVRPEGSVSTLKIQRTERGDSAVYLCASSLTGAPGDTQYFGPGTRLTVL.

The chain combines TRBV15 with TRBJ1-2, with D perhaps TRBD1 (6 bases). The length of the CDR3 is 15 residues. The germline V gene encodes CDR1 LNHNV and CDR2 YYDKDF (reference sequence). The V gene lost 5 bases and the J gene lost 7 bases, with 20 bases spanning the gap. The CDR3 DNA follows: TGTGCCACCAGCGGCTCAACAGGGCGGTTGGGTGGCTACACCTTC. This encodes CATSGSTGRLGGYTF.

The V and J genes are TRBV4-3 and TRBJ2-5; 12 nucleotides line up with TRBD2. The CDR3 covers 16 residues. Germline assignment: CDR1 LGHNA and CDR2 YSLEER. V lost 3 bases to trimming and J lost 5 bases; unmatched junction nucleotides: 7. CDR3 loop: CASSHLTSGGPETQYF. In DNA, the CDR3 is TGCGCCAGCAGCCACCTCACTAGCGGGGGGCCGGAGACCCAGTACTTC.

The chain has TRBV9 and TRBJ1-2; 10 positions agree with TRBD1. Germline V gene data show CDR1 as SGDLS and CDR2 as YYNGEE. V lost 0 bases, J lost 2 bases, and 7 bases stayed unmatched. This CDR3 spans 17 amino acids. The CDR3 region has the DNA TGTGCCAGCAGCGTAGGGGGGACAGGGGCGAGGAACTATGGCTACACCTTC. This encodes CASSVGGTGARNYGYTF.

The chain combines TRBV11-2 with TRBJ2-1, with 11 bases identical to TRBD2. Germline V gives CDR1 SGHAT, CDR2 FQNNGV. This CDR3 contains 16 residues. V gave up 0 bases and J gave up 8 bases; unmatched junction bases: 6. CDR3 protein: CASSLDLAGGNHEQFF. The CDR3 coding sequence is TGTGCCAGCAGCTTAGACCTAGCGGGAGGTAACCATGAGCAGTTCTTC.

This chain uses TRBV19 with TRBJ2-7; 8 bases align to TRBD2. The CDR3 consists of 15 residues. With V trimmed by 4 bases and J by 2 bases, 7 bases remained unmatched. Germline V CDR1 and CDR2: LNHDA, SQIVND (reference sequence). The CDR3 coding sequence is TGTGCCAGTAGTAGTCCGGGGGGGGGAACCTACGAGCAGTACTTC. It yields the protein CASSSPGGGTYEQYF. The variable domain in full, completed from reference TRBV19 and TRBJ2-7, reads DGGITQSPKYLFRKEGQNVTLSCEQNLNHDAMYWYRQDPGQGLRLIYYSQIVNDFQKGDIAEGYSVSREKKESFPLTVTSAQKNPTAFYLCASSSPGGGTYEQYFGPGTRLTVT.

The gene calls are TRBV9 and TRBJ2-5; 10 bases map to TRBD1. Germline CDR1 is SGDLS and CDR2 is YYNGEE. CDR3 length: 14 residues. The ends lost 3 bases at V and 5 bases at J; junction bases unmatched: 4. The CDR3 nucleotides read TGTGCCAGCAGCGCGGGACAGGGGCGGGAGACCCAGTACTTC. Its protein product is CASSAGQGRETQYF.

This chain's CDR3 is CASSVGTVTEAFF. The DNA of the CDR3 is TGTGCCAGCAGCGTAGGGACAGTGACCGAAGCTTTCTTT. The rearrangement links TRBV11-3 to TRBJ1-1; 7 bases map to TRBD1. V trimming: 5 bases; J trimming: 8 bases; junction bases outside the gene matches: 8. CDR1 and CDR2 (germline): SGHNT, YENEEA. CDR3 length equals 13 residues.

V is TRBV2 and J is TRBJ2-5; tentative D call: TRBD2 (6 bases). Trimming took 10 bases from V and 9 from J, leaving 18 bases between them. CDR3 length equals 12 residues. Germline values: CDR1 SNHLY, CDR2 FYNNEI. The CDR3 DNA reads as TGTGCCAACGGGGGACCGACTGGGGCCCAGTACTTC. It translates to CANGGPTGAQYF.

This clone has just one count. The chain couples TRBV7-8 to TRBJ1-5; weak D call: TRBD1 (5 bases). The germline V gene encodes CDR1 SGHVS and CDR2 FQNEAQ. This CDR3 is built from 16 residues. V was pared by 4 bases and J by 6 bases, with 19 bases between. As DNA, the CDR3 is TGTGCCAGCAGCTACTCCTCCGGGGGGGGTGGTCAGCCCCAGCATTTT. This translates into CASSYSSGGGGQPQHF.

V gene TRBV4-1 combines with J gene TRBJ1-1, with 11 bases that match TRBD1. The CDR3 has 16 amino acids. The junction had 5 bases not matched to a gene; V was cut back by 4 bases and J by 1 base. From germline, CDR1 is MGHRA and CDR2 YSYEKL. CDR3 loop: CASSPGTGGSNTEAFF. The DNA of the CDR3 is TGCGCCAGCAGCCCGGGGACAGGGGGGTCGAACACTGAAGCTTTCTTT.

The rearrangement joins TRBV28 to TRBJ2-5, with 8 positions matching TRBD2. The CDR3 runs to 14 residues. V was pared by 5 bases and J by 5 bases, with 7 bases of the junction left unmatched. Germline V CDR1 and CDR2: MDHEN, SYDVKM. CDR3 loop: CASSHGLAVETQYF. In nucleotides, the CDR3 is TGTGCCAGCAGTCACGGACTAGCAGTGGAGACCCAGTACTTC.

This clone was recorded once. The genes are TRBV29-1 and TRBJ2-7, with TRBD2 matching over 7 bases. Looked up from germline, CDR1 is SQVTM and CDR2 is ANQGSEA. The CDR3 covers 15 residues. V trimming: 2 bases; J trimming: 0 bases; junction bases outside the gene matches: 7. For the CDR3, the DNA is TGCAGCGTTGAACTAGAGCGGGGTAGCTCCTACGAGCAGTACTTC. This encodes CSVELERGSSYEQYF.

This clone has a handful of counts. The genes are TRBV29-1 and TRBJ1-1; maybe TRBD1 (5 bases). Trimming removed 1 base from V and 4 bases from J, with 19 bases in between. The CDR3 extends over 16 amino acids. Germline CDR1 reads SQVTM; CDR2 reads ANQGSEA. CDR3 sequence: CSVEGIGGGRGTEAFF. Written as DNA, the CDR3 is TGCAGCGTTGAAGGGATCGGCGGAGGGAGGGGCACTGAAGCTTTCTTT.

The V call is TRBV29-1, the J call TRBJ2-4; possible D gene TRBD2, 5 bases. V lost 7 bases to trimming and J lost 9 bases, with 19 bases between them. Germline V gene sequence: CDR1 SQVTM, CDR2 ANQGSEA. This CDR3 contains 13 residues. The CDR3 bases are TGCAGCGCTCGGGAATCCGGAATAGGCATTCAGTACTTC. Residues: CSARESGIGIQYF.

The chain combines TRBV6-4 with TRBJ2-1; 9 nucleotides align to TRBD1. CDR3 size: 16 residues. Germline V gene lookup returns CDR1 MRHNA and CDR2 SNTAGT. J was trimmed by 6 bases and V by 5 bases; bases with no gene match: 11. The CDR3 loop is CASSTYPGQGANEQFF. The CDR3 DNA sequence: TGTGCCAGCAGTACTTACCCGGGACAGGGCGCCAATGAGCAGTTCTTC.

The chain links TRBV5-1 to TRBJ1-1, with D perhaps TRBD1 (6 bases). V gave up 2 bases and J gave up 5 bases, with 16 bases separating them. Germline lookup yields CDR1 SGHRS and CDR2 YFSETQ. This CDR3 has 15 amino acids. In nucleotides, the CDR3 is TGCGCCAGCAGCTTAACCCAGGGGTGGTGGACTGAAGCTTTCTTT. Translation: CASSLTQGWWTEAFF.

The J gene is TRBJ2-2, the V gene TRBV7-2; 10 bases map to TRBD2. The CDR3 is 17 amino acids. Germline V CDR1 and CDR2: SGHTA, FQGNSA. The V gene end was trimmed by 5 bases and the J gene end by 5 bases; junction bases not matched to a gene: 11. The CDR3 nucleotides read TGTGCCAGCAGCGATATCCTTAGCGGGGGGTTGACCGGGGAGCTGTTTTTT. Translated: CASSDILSGGLTGELFF.

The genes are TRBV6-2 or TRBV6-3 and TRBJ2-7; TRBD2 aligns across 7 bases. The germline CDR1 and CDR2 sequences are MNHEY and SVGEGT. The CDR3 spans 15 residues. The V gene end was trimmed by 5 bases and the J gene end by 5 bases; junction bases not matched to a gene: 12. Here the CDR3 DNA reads TGTGCCAGCAGTCCCATCGTGGCGGGGGATCACGAGCAGTACTTC. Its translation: CASSPIVAGDHEQYF.

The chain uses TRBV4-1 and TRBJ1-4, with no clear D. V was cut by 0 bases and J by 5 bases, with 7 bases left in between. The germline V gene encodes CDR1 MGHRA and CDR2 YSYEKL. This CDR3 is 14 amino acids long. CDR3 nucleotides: TGCGCCAGCAGCCAAGATCAAATCAATGAAAAACTGTTTTTT. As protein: CASSQDQINEKLFF.

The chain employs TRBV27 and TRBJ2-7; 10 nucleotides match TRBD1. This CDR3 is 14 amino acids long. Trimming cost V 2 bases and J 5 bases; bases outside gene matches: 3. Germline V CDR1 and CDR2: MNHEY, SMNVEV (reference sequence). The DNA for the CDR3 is TGTGCCAGCAGTTTAGGGGACAGGGGCAACGAGCAGTACTTC. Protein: CASSLGDRGNEQYF.

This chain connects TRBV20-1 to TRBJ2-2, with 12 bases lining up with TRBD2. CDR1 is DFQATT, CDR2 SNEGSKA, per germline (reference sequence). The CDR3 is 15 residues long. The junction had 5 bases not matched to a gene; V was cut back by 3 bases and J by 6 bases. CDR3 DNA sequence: TGCAGTGCTAGTCTAGCGGGAGGGCCCTCCGGGGAGCTGTTTTTT. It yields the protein CSASLAGGPSGELFF.

The CDR3 DNA reads TGTGCCTGGAGTGCCCGCTCAGGGGCCGGGGAGCTGTTTTTT. Residues: CAWSARSGAGELFF. The chain links TRBV30 to TRBJ2-2; perhaps TRBD1 as D (6 bases). V lost 1 base and J lost 6, with 12 bases in between. The germline gives CDR1 GTSNPN, CDR2 SVGIG (reference sequence). The CDR3 has 14 residues.

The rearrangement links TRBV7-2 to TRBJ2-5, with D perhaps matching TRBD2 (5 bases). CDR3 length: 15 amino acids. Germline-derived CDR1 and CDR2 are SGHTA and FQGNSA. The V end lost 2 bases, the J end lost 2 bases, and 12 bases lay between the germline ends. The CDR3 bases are TGTGCCAGCAGCTTAAGCGGTCGGGCTCAAGAGACCCAGTACTTC. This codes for CASSLSGRAQETQYF.

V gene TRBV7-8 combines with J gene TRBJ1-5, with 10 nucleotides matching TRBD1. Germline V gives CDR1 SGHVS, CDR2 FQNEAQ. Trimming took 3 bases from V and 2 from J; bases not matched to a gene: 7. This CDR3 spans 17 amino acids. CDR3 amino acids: CASSLTGGSPGNQPQHF. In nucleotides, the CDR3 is TGTGCCAGCAGCTTGACAGGGGGCTCCCCTGGCAATCAGCCCCAGCATTTT.

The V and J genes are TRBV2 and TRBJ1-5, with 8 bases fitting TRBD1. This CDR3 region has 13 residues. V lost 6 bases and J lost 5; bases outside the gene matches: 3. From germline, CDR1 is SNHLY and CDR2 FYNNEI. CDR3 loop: CASRNRGDQPQHF. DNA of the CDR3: TGTGCCAGCAGAAACAGGGGGGATCAGCCCCAGCATTTT.

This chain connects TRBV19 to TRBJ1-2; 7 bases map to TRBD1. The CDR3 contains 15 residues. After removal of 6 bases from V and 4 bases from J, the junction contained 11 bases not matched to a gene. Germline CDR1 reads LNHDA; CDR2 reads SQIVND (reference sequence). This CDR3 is CASSDRSAGGYGYTF. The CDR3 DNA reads TGTGCCAGTAGCGATCGCAGTGCAGGGGGCTATGGCTACACCTTC.

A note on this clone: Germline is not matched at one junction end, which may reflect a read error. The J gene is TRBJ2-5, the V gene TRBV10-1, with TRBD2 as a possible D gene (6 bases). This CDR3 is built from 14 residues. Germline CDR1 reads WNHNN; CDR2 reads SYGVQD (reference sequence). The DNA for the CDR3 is TGCGCCAGCAGTGAGTCTGCGGGGCAAGCGACCCAGTACTTC. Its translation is CASSESAGQATQYF.

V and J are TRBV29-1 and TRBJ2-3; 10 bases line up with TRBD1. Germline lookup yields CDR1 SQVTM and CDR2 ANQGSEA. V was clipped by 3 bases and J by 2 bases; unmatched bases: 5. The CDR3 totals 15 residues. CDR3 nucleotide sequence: TGCAGCGTTGACCCCGGGACAGGGGCCACAGATACGCAGTATTTT. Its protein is CSVDPGTGATDTQYF.